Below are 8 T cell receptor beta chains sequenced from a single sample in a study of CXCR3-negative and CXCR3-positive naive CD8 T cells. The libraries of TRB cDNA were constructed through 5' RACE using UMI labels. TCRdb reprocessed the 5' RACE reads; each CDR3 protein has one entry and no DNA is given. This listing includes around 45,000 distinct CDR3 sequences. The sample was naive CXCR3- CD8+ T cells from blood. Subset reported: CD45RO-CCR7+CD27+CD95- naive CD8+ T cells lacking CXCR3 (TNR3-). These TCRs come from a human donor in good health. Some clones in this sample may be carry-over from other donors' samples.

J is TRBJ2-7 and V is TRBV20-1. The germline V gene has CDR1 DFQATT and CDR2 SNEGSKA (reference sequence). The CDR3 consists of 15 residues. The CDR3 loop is CSARDMSTPRYEQYF.

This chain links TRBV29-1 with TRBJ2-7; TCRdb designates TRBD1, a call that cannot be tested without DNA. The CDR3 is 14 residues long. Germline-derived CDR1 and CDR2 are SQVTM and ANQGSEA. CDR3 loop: CSVEVGQGSYEQYF.

The CDR3 sequence: CASSEYYSGSDEQFF. This chain connects TRBV25-1 to TRBJ2-1; TCRdb proposes TRBD2, but this gene call is untestable without DNA. CDR3 length equals 15 residues. In germline, CDR1 is MGHDK, CDR2 SYGVNS.

This chain's CDR3 is CASSLPPGILFF. The J gene is TRBJ2-1, the V gene TRBV5-5; TCRdb outputs TRBD1, but without DNA this stays unchecked. The CDR3 runs to 12 residues. The germline gives CDR1 SGHKS, CDR2 YYEKEE (reference sequence).

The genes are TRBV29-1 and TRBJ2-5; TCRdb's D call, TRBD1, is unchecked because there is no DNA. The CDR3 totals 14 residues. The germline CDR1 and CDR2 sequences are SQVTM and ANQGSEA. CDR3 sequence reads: CSVASRDSEETQYF.

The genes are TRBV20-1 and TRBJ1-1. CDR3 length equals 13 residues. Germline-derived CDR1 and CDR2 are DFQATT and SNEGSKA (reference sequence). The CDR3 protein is CSALDGLNTEAFF.

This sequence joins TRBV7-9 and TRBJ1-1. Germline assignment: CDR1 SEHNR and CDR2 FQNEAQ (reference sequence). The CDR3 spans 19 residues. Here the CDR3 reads CASSLDSSSAGLMNTEAFF.

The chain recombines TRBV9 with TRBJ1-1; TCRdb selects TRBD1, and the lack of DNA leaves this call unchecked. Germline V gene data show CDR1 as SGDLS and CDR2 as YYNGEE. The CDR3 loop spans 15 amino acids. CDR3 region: CASSEQGAVNTEAFF.